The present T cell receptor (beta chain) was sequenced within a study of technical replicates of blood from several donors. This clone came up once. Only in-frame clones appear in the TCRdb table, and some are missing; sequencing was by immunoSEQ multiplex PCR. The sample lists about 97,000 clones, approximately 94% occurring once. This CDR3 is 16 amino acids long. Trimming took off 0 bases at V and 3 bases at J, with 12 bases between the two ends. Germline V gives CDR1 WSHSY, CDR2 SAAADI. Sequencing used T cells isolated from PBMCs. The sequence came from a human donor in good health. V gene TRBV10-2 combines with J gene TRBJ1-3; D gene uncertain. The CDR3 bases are TGCGCCAGCAGTGAGTCCGGCAGGAGCGGTGGAAACACCATATATTTT. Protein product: CASSESGRSGGNTIYF.